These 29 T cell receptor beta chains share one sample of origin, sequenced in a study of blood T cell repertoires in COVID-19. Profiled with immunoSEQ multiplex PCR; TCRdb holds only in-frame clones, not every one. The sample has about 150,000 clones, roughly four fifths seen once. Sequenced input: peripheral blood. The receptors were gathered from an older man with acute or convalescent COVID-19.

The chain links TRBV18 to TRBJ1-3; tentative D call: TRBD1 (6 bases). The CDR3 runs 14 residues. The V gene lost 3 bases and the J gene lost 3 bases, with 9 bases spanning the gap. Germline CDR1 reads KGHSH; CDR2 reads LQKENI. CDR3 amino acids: CASSPSGDGNTIYF. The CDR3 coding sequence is TGTGCCAGCTCACCCTCAGGGGATGGAAACACCATATATTTT.

CDR3 nucleotides: TGTGCCTCCTCGGGGGGGAACACTGAAGCTTTCTTT. Its translation is CASSGGNTEAFF. The chain couples TRBV30 to TRBJ1-1; D is possibly TRBD1 (5 bases). The CDR3 contains 12 residues. V shed 7 bases and J shed 1 base, with 10 bases lying between them. Germline CDR1 GTSNPN, CDR2 SVGIG (reference sequence). The full variable domain, rest sourced from reference TRBV30 and TRBJ1-1, is SQTIHQWPATLVQPVGSPLSLECTVEGTSNPNLYWYRQAAGRGLQLLFYSVGIGQISSEVPQNLSASRPQDRQFILSSKKLLLSDSGFYLCASSGGNTEAFFGQGTRLTVV.

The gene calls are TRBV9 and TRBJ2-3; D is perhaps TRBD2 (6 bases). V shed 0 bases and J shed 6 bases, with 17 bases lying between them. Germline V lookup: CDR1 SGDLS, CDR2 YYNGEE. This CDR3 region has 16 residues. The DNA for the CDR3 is TGTGCCAGCAGCGTAGGGTTTAGCGGACCGGTCGATACGCAGTATTTT. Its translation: CASSVGFSGPVDTQYF.

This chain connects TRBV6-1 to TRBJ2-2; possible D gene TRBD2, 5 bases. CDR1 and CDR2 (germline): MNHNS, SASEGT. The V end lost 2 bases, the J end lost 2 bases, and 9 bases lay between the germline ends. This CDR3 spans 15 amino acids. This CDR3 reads CASSEFGLNTGELFF. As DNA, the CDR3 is TGTGCCAGCAGTGAATTCGGACTTAACACCGGGGAGCTGTTTTTT.

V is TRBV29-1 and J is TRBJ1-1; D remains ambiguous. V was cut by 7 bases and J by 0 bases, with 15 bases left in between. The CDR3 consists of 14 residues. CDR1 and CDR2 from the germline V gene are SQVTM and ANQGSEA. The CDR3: CSAIKTVMNTEAFF. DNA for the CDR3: TGCAGCGCAATTAAAACGGTGATGAACACTGAAGCTTTCTTT.

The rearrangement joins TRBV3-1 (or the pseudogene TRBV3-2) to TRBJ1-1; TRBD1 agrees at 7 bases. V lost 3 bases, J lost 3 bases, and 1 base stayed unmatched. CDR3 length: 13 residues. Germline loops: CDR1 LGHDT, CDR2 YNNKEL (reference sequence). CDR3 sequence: CASSQGQYTEAFF. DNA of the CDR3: TGTGCCAGCAGCCAGGGACAGTACACTGAAGCTTTCTTT.

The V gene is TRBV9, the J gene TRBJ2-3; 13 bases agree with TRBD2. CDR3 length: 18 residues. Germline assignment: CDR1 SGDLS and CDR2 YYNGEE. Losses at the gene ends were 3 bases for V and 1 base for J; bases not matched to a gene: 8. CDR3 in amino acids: CASSATGLAGRGTDTQYF. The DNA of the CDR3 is TGTGCCAGCAGCGCTACGGGACTAGCGGGGAGGGGCACAGATACGCAGTATTTT.

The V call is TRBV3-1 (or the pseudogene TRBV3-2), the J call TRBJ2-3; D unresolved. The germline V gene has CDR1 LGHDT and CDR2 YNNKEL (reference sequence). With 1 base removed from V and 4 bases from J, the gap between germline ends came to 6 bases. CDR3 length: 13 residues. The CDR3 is CASSQAPADTQYF. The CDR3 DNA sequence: TGTGCCAGCAGCCAAGCCCCAGCAGATACGCAGTATTTT.

CDR3 coding DNA: TGTGCCAGCTCACCTTTACAGGGTGGTAGCACAGATACGCAGTATTTT. Translating it yields CASSPLQGGSTDTQYF. J is TRBJ2-3 and V is TRBV18, with TRBD1 as a possible D gene (6 bases). The CDR3 consists of 16 residues. The germline V gene encodes CDR1 KGHSH and CDR2 LQKENI. Trimming took 3 bases from V and 0 from J, leaving 13 bases between them.

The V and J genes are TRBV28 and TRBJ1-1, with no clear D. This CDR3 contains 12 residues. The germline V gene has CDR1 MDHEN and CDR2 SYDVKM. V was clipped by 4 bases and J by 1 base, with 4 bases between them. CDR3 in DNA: TGTGCCAGCAGTTGGCCGAACACTGAAGCTTTCTTT. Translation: CASSWPNTEAFF.

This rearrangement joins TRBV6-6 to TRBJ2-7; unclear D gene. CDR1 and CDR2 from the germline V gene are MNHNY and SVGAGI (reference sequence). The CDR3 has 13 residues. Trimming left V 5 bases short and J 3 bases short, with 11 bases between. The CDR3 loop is CASSANPNYEQYV. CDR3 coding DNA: TGTGCCAGCAGTGCTAACCCTAACTACGAGCAGTACGTC.

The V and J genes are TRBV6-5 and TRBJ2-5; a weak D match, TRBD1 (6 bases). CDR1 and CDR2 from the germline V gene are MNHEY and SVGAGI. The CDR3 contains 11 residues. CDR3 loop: CATRGWASQYF. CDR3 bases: TGTGCAACCAGGGGATGGGCATCCCAGTACTTC.

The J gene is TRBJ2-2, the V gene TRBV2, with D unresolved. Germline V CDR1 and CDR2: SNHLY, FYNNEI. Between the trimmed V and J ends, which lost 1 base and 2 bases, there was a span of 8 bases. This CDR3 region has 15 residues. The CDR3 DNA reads TGTGCCAGCAGTGAAGGGCAGGTCAACACCGGGGAGCTGTTTTTT. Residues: CASSEGQVNTGELFF. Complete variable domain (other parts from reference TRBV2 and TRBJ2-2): EPEVTQTPSHQVTQMGQEVILRCVPISNHLYFYWYRQILGQKVEFLVSFYNNEISEKSEIFDDQFSVERPDGSNFTLKIRSTKLEDSAMYFCASSEGQVNTGELFFGEGSRLTVL.

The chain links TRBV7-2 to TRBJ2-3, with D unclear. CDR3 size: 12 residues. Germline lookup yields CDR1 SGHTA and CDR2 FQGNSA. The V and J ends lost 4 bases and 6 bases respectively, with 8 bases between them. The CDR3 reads CASSSFGDTQYF. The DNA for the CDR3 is TGTGCCAGCAGCTCTTTTGGCGATACGCAGTATTTT. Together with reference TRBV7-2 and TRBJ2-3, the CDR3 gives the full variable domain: GAGVSQSPSNKVTEKGKDVELRCDPISGHTALYWYRQSLGQGLEFLIYFQGNSAPDKSGLPSDRFSAERTGGSVSTLTIQRTQQEDSAVYLCASSSFGDTQYFGPGTRLTVL.

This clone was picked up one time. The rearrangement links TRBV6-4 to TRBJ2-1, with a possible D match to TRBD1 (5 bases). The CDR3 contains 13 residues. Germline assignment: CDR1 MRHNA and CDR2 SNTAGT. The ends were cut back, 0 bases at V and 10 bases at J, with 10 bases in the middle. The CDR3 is CASSDSGAREQFF. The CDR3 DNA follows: TGTGCCAGCAGTGACTCAGGGGCAAGGGAGCAGTTCTTC.

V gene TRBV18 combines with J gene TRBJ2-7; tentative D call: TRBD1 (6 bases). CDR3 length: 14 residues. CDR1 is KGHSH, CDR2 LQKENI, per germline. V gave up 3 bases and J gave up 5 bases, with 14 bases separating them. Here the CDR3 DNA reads TGTGCCAGCTCACCCCAGCAGGGGTTCAACGAGCAGTACTTC. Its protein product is CASSPQQGFNEQYF.

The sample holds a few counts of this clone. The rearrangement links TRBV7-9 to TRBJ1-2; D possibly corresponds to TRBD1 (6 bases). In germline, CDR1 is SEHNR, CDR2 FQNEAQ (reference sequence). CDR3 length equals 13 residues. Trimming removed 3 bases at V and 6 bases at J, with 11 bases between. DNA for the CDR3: TGTGCCAGCAGCTTGACAGGACTCGATGGCTACACCTTC. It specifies CASSLTGLDGYTF.

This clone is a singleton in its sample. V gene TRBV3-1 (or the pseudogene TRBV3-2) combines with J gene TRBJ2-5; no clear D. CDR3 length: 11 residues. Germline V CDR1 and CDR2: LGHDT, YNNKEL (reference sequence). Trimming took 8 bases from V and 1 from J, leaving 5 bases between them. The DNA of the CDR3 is TGTGCCAGCTCCTTCCAAGAGACCCAGTACTTC. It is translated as CASSFQETQYF.

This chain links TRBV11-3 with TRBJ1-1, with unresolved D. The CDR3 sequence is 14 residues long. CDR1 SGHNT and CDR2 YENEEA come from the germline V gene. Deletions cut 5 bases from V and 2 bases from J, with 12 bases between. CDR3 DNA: TGTGCCAGCAGCGATAAGCCGGGAAACACTGAAGCTTTCTTT. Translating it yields CASSDKPGNTEAFF.

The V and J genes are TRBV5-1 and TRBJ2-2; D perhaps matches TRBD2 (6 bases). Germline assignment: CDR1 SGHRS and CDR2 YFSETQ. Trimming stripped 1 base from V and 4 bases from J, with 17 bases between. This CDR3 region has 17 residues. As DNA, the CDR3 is TGCGCCAGCAGCTTGTTGTGGGCGGGGACGGGCACCGGGGAGCTGTTTTTT. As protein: CASSLLWAGTGTGELFF.

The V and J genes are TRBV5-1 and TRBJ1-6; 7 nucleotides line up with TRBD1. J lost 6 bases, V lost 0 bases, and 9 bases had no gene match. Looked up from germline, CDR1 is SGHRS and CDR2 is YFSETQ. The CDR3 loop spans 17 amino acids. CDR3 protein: CASSLDPPGQTNSPLHF. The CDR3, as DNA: TGCGCCAGCAGCTTGGATCCCCCGGGACAGACTAATTCACCCCTCCACTTT.

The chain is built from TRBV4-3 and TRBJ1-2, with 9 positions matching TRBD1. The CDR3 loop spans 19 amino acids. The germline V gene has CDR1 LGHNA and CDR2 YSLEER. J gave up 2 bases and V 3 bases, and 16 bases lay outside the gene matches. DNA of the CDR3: TGCGCCAGCAGCCATGTTACAGGGGGCGCGGACCTCGTCAACTATGGCTACACCTTC. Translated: CASSHVTGGADLVNYGYTF.

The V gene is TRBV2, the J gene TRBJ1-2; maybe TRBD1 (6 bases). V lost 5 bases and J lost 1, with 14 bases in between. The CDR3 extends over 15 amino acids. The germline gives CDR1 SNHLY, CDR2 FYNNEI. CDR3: CASSRTATINYGYTF. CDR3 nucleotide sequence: TGTGCCAGCAGTAGGACAGCGACAATTAACTATGGCTACACCTTC.

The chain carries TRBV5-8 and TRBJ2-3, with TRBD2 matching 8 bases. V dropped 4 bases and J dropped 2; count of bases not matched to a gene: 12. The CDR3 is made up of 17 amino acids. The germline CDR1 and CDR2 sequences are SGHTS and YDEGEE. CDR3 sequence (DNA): TGTGCCAGCAGCCTGGGGGTGGATAGCGGGGCCACAGATACGCAGTATTTT. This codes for CASSLGVDSGATDTQYF.

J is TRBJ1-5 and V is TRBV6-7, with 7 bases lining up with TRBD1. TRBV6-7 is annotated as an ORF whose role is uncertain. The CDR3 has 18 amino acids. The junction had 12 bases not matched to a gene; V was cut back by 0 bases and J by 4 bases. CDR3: CASSYSNADRPPNQPQHF. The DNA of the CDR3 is TGTGCCAGCAGTTACTCGAACGCGGACAGGCCTCCTAATCAGCCCCAGCATTTT.

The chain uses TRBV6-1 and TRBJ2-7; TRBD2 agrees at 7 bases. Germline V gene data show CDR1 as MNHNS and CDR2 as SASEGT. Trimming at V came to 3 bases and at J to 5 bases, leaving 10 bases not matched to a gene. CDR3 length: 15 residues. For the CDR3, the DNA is TGTGCCAGCAGTGAGCATATGGGAGGGGTCGACGAGCAGTACTTC. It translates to CASSEHMGGVDEQYF.

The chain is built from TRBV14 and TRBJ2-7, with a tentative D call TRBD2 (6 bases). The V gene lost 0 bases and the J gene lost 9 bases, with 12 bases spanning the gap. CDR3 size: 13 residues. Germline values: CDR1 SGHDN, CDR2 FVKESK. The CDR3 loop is CASSQDRGGLQYF. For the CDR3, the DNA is TGTGCCAGCAGCCAAGATCGAGGAGGGTTGCAGTACTTC.

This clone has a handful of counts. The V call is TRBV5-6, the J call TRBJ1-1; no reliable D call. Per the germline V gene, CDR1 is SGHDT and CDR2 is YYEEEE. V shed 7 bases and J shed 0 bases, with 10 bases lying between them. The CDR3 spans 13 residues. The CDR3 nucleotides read TGTGCCAGCTTCTTGGCTTTGAACACTGAAGCTTTCTTT. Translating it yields CASFLALNTEAFF.

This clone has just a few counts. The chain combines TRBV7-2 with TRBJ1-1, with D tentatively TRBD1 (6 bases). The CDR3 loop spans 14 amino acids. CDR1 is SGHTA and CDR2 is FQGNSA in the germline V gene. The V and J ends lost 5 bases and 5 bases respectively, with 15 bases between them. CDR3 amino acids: CASSPQGFGTEAFF. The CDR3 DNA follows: TGTGCCAGCAGCCCACAGGGATTCGGGACTGAAGCTTTCTTT.